Each of the 31 T cell receptor beta chains below was sequenced from the same sample in a study of shared clonotypes between healthy human individuals. In the naive CD8 group, cells lacked CD45RO and were positively selected for CCR7, so terminally differentiated effector memory CD45RA+ cells were left out. Sequencing used immunoSEQ multiplex PCR; TCRdb keeps in-frame clones, though not all of them. The profile covers around 1,900,000 clones, with 80% to 95% appearing a single time and about 1.7% taken by the ten largest. Input material: naive CD8+ T cells from PBMCs. These receptors were obtained from a man younger than 30 in good health. Some clones in this sample may be carry-over from other donors' samples.

The chain has TRBV5-6 and TRBJ1-1, with D hard to call. Trimming took off 0 bases at V and 0 bases at J, with 9 bases between the two ends. The CDR3 sequence is 15 residues long. The germline gives CDR1 SGHDT, CDR2 YYEEEE. CDR3 bases: TGTGCCAGCAGCTTGGAGGTGGGCTTGAACACTGAAGCTTTCTTT. It codes for CASSLEVGLNTEAFF.

The chain joins TRBV28 to TRBJ1-2, with 9 bases identical to TRBD1. V dropped 5 bases and J dropped 4; count of bases not matched to a gene: 11. In germline, CDR1 is MDHEN, CDR2 SYDVKM. The CDR3 is made up of 16 amino acids. The CDR3 region is CASSANQDRGTYGYTF. CDR3 bases: TGTGCCAGCAGTGCAAACCAGGACAGGGGTACCTATGGCTACACCTTC.

DNA of the CDR3: TGTGCCACCCATGGACCGTCTCCTGGCTACACCTTC. Translation: CATHGPSPGYTF. The chain joins TRBV27 to TRBJ1-2; unclear D gene. Germline V lookup: CDR1 MNHEY, CDR2 SMNVEV (reference sequence). V gave up 10 bases and J gave up 7 bases, with 16 bases separating them. The CDR3 has 12 residues.

The genes are TRBV28 and TRBJ2-5; a weak D match, TRBD2 (6 bases). The DNA end favors TRBJ2-7, so the J call may be wrong. The CDR3 sequence is 15 residues long. Germline lookup yields CDR1 MDHEN and CDR2 SYDVKM. This CDR3 is CASSRGTGLTYEQYF. The CDR3 DNA follows: TGTGCCAGCAGTCGGGGGACGGGGCTGACCTACGAGCAGTACTTC.

The rearrangement uses TRBV28 and TRBJ1-5; D is uncertain. The CDR3 totals 16 residues. V lost 7 bases to trimming and J lost 0 bases, with 16 bases between them. Germline CDR1 MDHEN, CDR2 SYDVKM. The CDR3 protein is CASNYPGGYSNQPQHF. The CDR3 nucleotides are TGTGCCAGCAATTACCCGGGAGGCTATAGCAATCAGCCCCAGCATTTT.

The V gene is TRBV2, the J gene TRBJ1-5; D uncertain. CDR1 and CDR2 (germline): SNHLY, FYNNEI. There are 17 residues in the CDR3. The germline V and J ends were trimmed by 6 bases and 0 bases, with 18 bases remaining between them. CDR3 in DNA: TGTGCCAGCAGCAAAGACGGACGGTTAAATAGCAATCAGCCCCAGCATTTT. Its protein product is CASSKDGRLNSNQPQHF.

As regards this clone: Other DNA variants within this sample encode the same CDR3. The chain links TRBV5-8 to TRBJ2-7; D not resolved. The CDR3 consists of 10 residues. Germline V gene data show CDR1 as SGHTS and CDR2 as YDEGEE. The V gene lost 2 bases and the J gene lost 6 bases, with 3 bases spanning the gap. CDR3 sequence: CASSFGEQYF. The CDR3 DNA sequence: TGTGCCAGCAGCTTCGGCGAGCAGTACTTC.

The chain recombines TRBV30 with TRBJ1-1; D not resolved. Trimming removed 0 bases at V and 0 bases at J, with 11 bases between. Germline-derived CDR1 and CDR2 are GTSNPN and SVGIG (reference sequence). The CDR3 is 15 residues long. The CDR3 DNA follows: TGTGCCTGGAGTGTAACGGAGGGAATGAACACTGAAGCTTTCTTT. This sequence encodes CAWSVTEGMNTEAFF.

The V call is TRBV28, the J call TRBJ1-5; D is possibly TRBD1 (6 bases). Germline V gene sequence: CDR1 MDHEN, CDR2 SYDVKM. This CDR3 is 15 amino acids long. V was pared by 6 bases and J by 7 bases, with 19 bases between. CDR3 amino acids: CASSLLGGPGQPQHF. DNA for the CDR3: TGTGCCAGCAGCCTCCTGGGGGGGCCGGGACAGCCCCAGCATTTT.

The chain couples TRBV12-5 to TRBJ2-7; 7 bases match TRBD1. The CDR3 has 13 amino acids. With 5 bases clipped from V and 5 bases from J, the junction kept 6 bases outside the gene matches. Germline assignment: CDR1 LGHNT and CDR2 FRNRAP. The CDR3 sequence is CASGPQGRDEQYF. In nucleotides, the CDR3 is TGTGCTAGTGGTCCACAGGGGAGAGACGAGCAGTACTTC.

This clone has only a few counts. Other DNA sequences in the same sample also yield this CDR3. The chain links TRBV28 to TRBJ1-2; D gene uncertain. Germline-derived CDR1 and CDR2 are MDHEN and SYDVKM. Trimming pared 3 bases from V and 0 bases from J, leaving 5 bases between. The CDR3 consists of 13 residues. The DNA of the CDR3 is TGTGCCAGCAGTTTGCTATCTAACTATGGCTACACCTTC. As protein: CASSLLSNYGYTF.

The V gene is TRBV5-6, the J gene TRBJ2-2, with 14 bases lining up with TRBD2. V gave up 5 bases and J gave up 5 bases; unmatched junction bases: 11. Germline-derived CDR1 and CDR2 are SGHDT and YYEEEE. This CDR3 comprises 18 residues. In DNA form, the CDR3 reads TGTGCCAGCAGGAACCGAGGACTAGCGGGAGGACGGACCGGGGAGCTGTTTTTT. Translating gives CASRNRGLAGGRTGELFF.

This chain links TRBV5-1 with TRBJ2-7; no clear D gene. CDR3 length: 13 amino acids. The germline CDR1 and CDR2 sequences are SGHRS and YFSETQ. V lost 2 bases and J 3 bases, leaving 9 bases between the germline ends. The CDR3 loop reads CASSFNRNYEQYF. The CDR3 bases are TGCGCCAGCAGCTTCAATAGGAACTACGAGCAGTACTTC.

V usage is TRBV29-1 and J usage is TRBJ2-7, with TRBD2 identical over 8 bases. The V and J ends lost 5 bases and 3 bases, in that order; junction bases with no gene match: 3. The CDR3 has 12 amino acids. Per the germline V gene, CDR1 is SQVTM and CDR2 is ANQGSEA. This chain's CDR3 is CSVIAGIYEQYF. CDR3 in DNA: TGCAGCGTTATAGCGGGAATCTACGAGCAGTACTTC.

The genes are TRBV10-3 and TRBJ2-7; no firm D call. CDR3 length: 15 residues. Germline V gene sequence: CDR1 ENHRY, CDR2 SYGVKD. The germline V and J ends were trimmed by 4 bases and 3 bases, with 16 bases remaining between them. The CDR3 DNA is TGTGCCATCAGTGTCAGCCGAGACGGTAACTACGAGCAGTACTTC. Protein sequence: CAISVSRDGNYEQYF.

The V gene is TRBV6-4, the J gene TRBJ2-7, with D unresolved. With 4 bases removed from V and 4 bases from J, the gap between germline ends came to 14 bases. The germline gives CDR1 MRHNA, CDR2 SNTAGT. The CDR3 length is 14 residues. In DNA, the CDR3 is TGTGCCAGCAGTGCCTCGGACGGTGCATACGAGCAGTACTTC. Translation gives CASSASDGAYEQYF.

About this clone itself: At the DNA level, this CDR3 is encoded by other sequences in the same sample as well. This chain uses TRBV27 with TRBJ2-7; D is uncertain. The ends were cut back, 2 bases at V and 0 bases at J, with 5 bases in the middle. This CDR3 comprises 13 residues. The germline gives CDR1 MNHEY, CDR2 SMNVEV (reference sequence). The DNA for the CDR3 is TGTGCCAGCAGTTTAGGCTACTCCTACGAGCAGTACTTC. It yields the protein CASSLGYSYEQYF.

This clone has a handful of counts. This chain uses TRBV29-1 with TRBJ1-5; D remains unclear. The CDR3 extends over 14 amino acids. Trimming shortened V by 6 bases and J by 0 bases, and 12 bases separated the two germline ends. Per the germline V gene, CDR1 is SQVTM and CDR2 is ANQGSEA. CDR3 loop: CSVLVGLSNQPQHF. CDR3 DNA: TGCAGCGTCCTCGTCGGACTTAGCAATCAGCCCCAGCATTTT.

This chain connects TRBV28 to TRBJ2-1; 12 bases align to TRBD2. CDR1 is MDHEN, CDR2 SYDVKM, per germline. Trimming removed 5 bases from V and 8 bases from J; junction bases left unmatched: 10. CDR3 length: 16 amino acids. The CDR3 coding sequence is TGTGCCAGCAGTCTCTCCCCGACTAGCGGGAGCGATGAGCAGTTCTTC. This sequence encodes CASSLSPTSGSDEQFF.

This rearrangement joins TRBV11-2 to TRBJ2-3, with D perhaps matching TRBD2 (5 bases). CDR3 length: 17 residues. Germline loops: CDR1 SGHAT, CDR2 FQNNGV. V was cut by 6 bases and J by 1 base, with 20 bases left in between. The CDR3 DNA reads TGTGCCAGCAGACCCGCTGAGGAAACTAGGGGCACAGATACGCAGTATTTT. Amino acids: CASRPAEETRGTDTQYF.

The chain employs TRBV28 and TRBJ2-2, with 8 bases fitting TRBD2. Trimming took 5 bases from V and 4 from J; bases not matched to a gene: 15. The germline V gene has CDR1 MDHEN and CDR2 SYDVKM. This CDR3 region has 18 residues. The CDR3 is CASSPLRWREESTGELFF. CDR3 nucleotide sequence: TGTGCCAGCAGTCCCCTCAGGTGGCGGGAGGAAAGCACCGGGGAGCTGTTTTTT.

The rearrangement joins TRBV7-9 to TRBJ2-2; 7 bases map to TRBD2. This CDR3 region has 18 residues. The germline V gene encodes CDR1 SEHNR and CDR2 FQNEAQ (reference sequence). Trimming cost V 5 bases and J 4 bases; bases outside gene matches: 16. The CDR3 loop reads CASSQGLKNQEVTGELFF. The CDR3 DNA sequence: TGTGCCAGCAGCCAGGGACTAAAAAATCAGGAGGTCACCGGGGAGCTGTTTTTT.

The chain joins TRBV27 to TRBJ1-4, with TRBD1 matching 9 bases. V was pared by 5 bases and J by 5 bases, with 3 bases of the junction left unmatched. The CDR3 has 14 residues. The germline gives CDR1 MNHEY, CDR2 SMNVEV (reference sequence). This CDR3 reads CASSQGTGNEKLFF. The CDR3, as DNA: TGTGCCAGCAGTCAGGGGACAGGGAATGAAAAACTGTTTTTT.

This chain connects TRBV7-2 to TRBJ2-5, with 7 bases aligning to TRBD1. The germline gives CDR1 SGHTA, CDR2 FQGNSA. CDR3 length: 14 residues. The trim removed 1 base at V and 4 bases at J, leaving 3 bases unmatched. The CDR3 loop is CASSLVHRGETQYF. For the CDR3, the DNA is TGTGCCAGCAGCTTAGTGCACAGGGGAGAGACCCAGTACTTC.

This clone was recorded only once. V gene TRBV10-3 combines with J gene TRBJ2-1; 11 positions agree with TRBD2. V lost 5 bases, J lost 5 bases, and 8 bases stayed unmatched. The CDR3 has 16 residues. The germline V gene encodes CDR1 ENHRY and CDR2 SYGVKD. The CDR3 DNA reads as TGTGCCATCAGTTCAGGACTAGCGGGTCATCACAATGAGCAGTTCTTC. It translates to CAISSGLAGHHNEQFF.

CDR3 protein: CASSDRGDYNEQFF. The CDR3, as DNA: TGTGCCAGCAGCGACCGCGGGGATTACAATGAGCAGTTCTTC. The chain carries TRBV9 and TRBJ2-1, with D tentatively TRBD2 (6 bases). The CDR3 is 14 residues long. Germline V gene lookup returns CDR1 SGDLS and CDR2 YYNGEE. Trimming stripped 3 bases from V and 4 bases from J, with 11 bases between.

This clone was recorded only once. This chain joins TRBV7-9 and TRBJ1-6; D is uncertain. V lost 2 bases, J lost 7 bases, and 3 bases lay in between. Germline V gene data show CDR1 as SEHNR and CDR2 as FQNEAQ (reference sequence). The CDR3 has 12 amino acids. The CDR3 here is CASSLMNSPLHF. The CDR3, as DNA: TGTGCCAGCAGCTTAATGAATTCACCCCTCCACTTT. The full variable domain, its missing parts supplied by reference TRBV7-9 and TRBJ1-6, is DTGVSQNPRHKITKRGQNVTFRCDPISEHNRLYWYRQTLGQGPEFLTYFQNEAQLEKSRLLSDRFSAERPKGSFSTLEIQRTEQGDSAMYLCASSLMNSPLHFGNGTRLTVT.

This chain connects TRBV2 to TRBJ2-2; TRBD2 agrees at 12 bases. The CDR3 has 15 amino acids. The V and J ends lost 6 bases and 3 bases, in that order; junction bases with no gene match: 2. CDR1 SNHLY and CDR2 FYNNEI come from the germline V gene. The CDR3: CASRGLAGYTGELFF. The CDR3, as DNA: TGTGCCAGCAGGGGACTAGCGGGTTACACCGGGGAGCTGTTTTTT. The full variable domain, rest sourced from reference TRBV2 and TRBJ2-2, is EPEVTQTPSHQVTQMGQEVILRCVPISNHLYFYWYRQILGQKVEFLVSFYNNEISEKSEIFDDQFSVERPDGSNFTLKIRSTKLEDSAMYFCASRGLAGYTGELFFGEGSRLTVL.

Note on this clone: The identical CDR3 is also encoded by other nucleotide sequences in the sample. V gene TRBV7-9 combines with J gene TRBJ2-7; D gene unclear. The CDR3 has 13 amino acids. V lost 3 bases and J lost 0, with 6 bases in between. Germline loops: CDR1 SEHNR, CDR2 FQNEAQ (reference sequence). Written as DNA, the CDR3 is TGTGCCAGCAGCTTCTCCACCTCCTACGAGCAGTACTTC. Its translation: CASSFSTSYEQYF.

The chain carries TRBV2 and TRBJ2-3; 8 bases map to TRBD2. CDR3 length: 14 residues. The V gene end was trimmed by 10 bases and the J gene end by 2 bases; junction bases not matched to a gene: 8. The V gene's germline CDR1 is SNHLY and CDR2 FYNNEI. The DNA of the CDR3 is TGTGCCATTTCGACTAGCGATAACACAGATACGCAGTATTTT. It translates to CAISTSDNTDTQYF.

The V gene is TRBV27, the J gene TRBJ2-1; D possibly corresponds to TRBD2 (6 bases). The CDR3 extends over 16 amino acids. From germline, CDR1 is MNHEY and CDR2 SMNVEV (reference sequence). V was cut by 2 bases and J by 2 bases, with 13 bases left in between. CDR3 coding DNA: TGTGCCAGCAGTTTAATCGGCGGGATCACCTACAATGAGCAGTTCTTC. Translated: CASSLIGGITYNEQFF.